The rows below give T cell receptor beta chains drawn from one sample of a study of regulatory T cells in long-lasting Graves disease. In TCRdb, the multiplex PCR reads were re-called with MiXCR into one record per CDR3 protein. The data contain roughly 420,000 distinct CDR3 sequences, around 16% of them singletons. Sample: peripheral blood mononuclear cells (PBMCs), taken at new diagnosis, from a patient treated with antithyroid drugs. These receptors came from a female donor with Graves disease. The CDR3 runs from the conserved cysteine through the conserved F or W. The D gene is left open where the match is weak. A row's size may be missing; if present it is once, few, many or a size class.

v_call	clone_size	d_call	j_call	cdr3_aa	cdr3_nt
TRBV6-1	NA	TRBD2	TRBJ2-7	CASRRLASHEQYF	TGTGCCAGCAGACGACTAGCTTCCCACGAGCAGTACTTC
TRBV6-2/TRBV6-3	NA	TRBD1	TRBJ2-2	CASRSYRDRDTGELFF	TGTGCCAGCCGCTCATACCGGGACAGGGATACCGGGGAGCTGTTTTTT
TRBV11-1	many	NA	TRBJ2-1	CASSFRGNYNEQFF	TGTGCCAGCAGCTTTCGCGGCAACTACAATGAGCAGTTCTTC
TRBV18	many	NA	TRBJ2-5	CASSPGYQETQYF	TGTGCCAGCTCACCGGGGTACCAAGAGACCCAGTACTTC
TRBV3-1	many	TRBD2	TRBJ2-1	CASSPLGGGPYNEQFF	TGTGCCAGCAGCCCTCTTGGGGGAGGGCCCTACAATGAGCAGTTCTTC
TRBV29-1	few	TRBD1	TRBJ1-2	CSGGDSGSYTF	TGCAGCGGGGGGGACAGCGGAAGCTACACCTTC
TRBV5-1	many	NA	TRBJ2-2	CASSLVAGYNTGELFF	TGCGCCAGCAGCTTGGTGGCGGGATATAACACCGGGGAGCTGTTTTTT
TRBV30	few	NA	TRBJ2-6	CAWGMIPSGANVLTF	TGTGCCTGGGGGATGATCCCTTCTGGGGCCAACGTCCTGACTTTC
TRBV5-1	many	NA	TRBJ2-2	CASSSRDRSNTGELFF	TGCGCCAGCAGCTCCCGGGACCGCTCGAACACCGGGGAGCTGTTTTTT
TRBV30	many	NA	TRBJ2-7	CAWSVPDVPYEQYF	TGTGCCTGGAGTGTACCCGACGTTCCCTACGAGCAGTACTTC
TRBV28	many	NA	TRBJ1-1	CASSLLQGLNTEAFF	TGTGCCAGCAGTTTATTGCAGGGCTTGAACACTGAAGCTTTCTTT
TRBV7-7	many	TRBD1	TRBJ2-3	CASSTGTGYADTQYF	TGTGCCAGCAGCACCGGGACAGGGTACGCAGATACGCAGTATTTT
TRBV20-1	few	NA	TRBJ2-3	CSASEGTDTQYF	TGCAGTGCTAGTGAAGGCACAGATACGCAGTATTTT
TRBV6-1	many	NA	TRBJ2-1	CASRITGPFSYNEQFF	TGTGCCAGCAGGATCACTGGGCCCTTCTCCTACAATGAGCAGTTCTTC
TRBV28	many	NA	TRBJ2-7	CASRPGTPQYEQYF	TGTGCCAGCAGACCCGGGACCCCGCAGTACGAGCAGTACTTC
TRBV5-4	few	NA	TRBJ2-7	CASSLDEIEQYF	TGTGCCAGCAGCTTGGATGAGATCGAGCAGTACTTC
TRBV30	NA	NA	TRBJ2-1	CALQGGLRDSSTYNEQFF	TGTGCCCTCCAGGGGGGGCTTAGGGACAGCTCTACCTACAATGAGCAGTTCTTC
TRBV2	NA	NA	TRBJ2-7	CATVLLEQYF	TGTGCCACCGTACTGCTCGAGCAGTACTTC
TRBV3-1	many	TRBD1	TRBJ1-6	CASSQDPTGVSPLHF	TGTGCCAGCAGCCAAGATCCCACAGGGGTTTCACCCCTCCACTTT
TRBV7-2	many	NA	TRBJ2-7	CASSSSGSEQYF	TGTGCCAGCAGCTCGTCGGGGTCGGAGCAGTACTTC
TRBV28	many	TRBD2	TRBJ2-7	CASSSAGTSGRSFTHSYEQYF	TGTGCCAGCAGTTCCGCGGGGACTAGCGGGAGATCCTTTACGCACTCCTACGAGCAGTACTTC
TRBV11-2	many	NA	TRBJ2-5	CASSLAPAGPETQYF	TGTGCCAGCAGCTTAGCCCCGGCTGGGCCAGAGACCCAGTACTTC
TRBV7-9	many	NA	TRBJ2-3	CASSLAPDSRYTGTDTQYF	TGTGCCAGCAGCTTAGCGCCGGACAGTCGATATACGGGCACAGATACGCAGTATTTT
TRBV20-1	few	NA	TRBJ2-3	CSAKPSTDTQYF	TGCAGTGCTAAACCTAGCACAGATACGCAGTATTTT
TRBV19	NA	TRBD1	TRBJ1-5	CASNRQGYQPQHF	TGTGCCAGTAACAGACAGGGGTATCAGCCCCAGCATTTT
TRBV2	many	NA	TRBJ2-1	CASGRGEQFF	TGTGCCAGCGGACGTGGTGAGCAGTTCTTC
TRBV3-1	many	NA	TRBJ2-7	CASSLRNEQYF	TGTGCCAGCAGCCTTCGGAACGAGCAGTACTTC
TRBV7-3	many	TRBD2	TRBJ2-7	CASSASGGGEQYF	TGTGCCAGCAGCGCTTCGGGAGGAGGCGAGCAGTACTTC
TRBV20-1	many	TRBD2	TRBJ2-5	CSARHLAVQETQYF	TGCAGTGCTAGACACCTAGCGGTCCAAGAGACCCAGTACTTC
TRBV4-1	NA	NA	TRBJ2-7	CASSQVQGQHEQYF	TGCGCCAGCAGCCAAGTGCAGGGGCAACACGAGCAGTACTTC
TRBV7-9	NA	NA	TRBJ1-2	CASSPRASGSGYGYTF	TGTGCCAGCAGCCCCCGCGCGTCTGGATCGGGCTATGGCTACACCTTC
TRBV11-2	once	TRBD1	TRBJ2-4	CASSSGIRDRGYF	TGTGCCAGCAGCTCCGGAATCCGGGACAGGGGGTACTTC
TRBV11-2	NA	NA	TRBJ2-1	CASSSPPRESGTYNEQFF	TGTGCCAGCAGCTCCCCCCCCCGGGAGAGCGGCACCTACAATGAGCAGTTCTTC
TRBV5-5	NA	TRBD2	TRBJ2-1	CASSFDGRAFYNEQFF	TGTGCCAGCAGCTTTGACGGGAGGGCCTTCTACAATGAGCAGTTCTTC
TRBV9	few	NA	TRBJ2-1	CASSASNEQFF	TGTGCCAGCAGCGCCAGCAATGAGCAGTTCTTC
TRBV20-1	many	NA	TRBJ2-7	CSAPPPGGRSYEQYF	TGCAGTGCTCCCCCCCCCGGGGGGCGCTCCTACGAGCAGTACTTC
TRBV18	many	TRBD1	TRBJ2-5	CASGRGLETQYF	TGTGCCAGCGGCAGGGGGCTGGAGACCCAGTACTTC
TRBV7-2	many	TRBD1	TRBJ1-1	CASSTDRATNTEAFF	TGTGCCAGCAGCACGGACAGGGCCACGAACACTGAAGCTTTCTTT
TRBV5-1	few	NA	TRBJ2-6	CASSLVKYPPPGANVLTF	TGCGCCAGCAGCTTGGTAAAGTACCCCCCCCCTGGGGCCAACGTCCTGACTTTC
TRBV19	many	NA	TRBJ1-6	CASTPARQDNSPLHF	TGTGCCAGTACGCCGGCGAGACAGGATAATTCACCCCTCCACTTT
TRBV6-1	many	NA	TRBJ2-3	CASSSLVDYGDTQYF	TGTGCCAGCAGCTCTCTAGTGGATTACGGAGATACGCAGTATTTT
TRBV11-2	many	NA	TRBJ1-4	CASSLVTEKLFF	TGTGCCAGCAGCTTAGTAACCGAAAAACTGTTTTTT
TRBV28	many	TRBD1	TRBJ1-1	CASRLYRGLSPRKNTEAFF	TGTGCCAGCAGGTTATACAGGGGGTTGTCACCCCGCAAGAACACTGAAGCTTTCTTT
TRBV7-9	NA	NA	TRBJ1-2	CASSLLNSYGYTF	TGTGCCAGCAGCTTGCTCAACTCCTATGGCTACACCTTC
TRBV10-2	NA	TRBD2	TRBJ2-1	CASSESSGRATYNEQFF	TGCGCCAGCAGTGAGTCGAGTGGGAGGGCTACATACAATGAGCAGTTCTTC
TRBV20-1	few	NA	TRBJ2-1	CSAAEVSGYNEQFF	TGCAGTGCCGCGGAGGTGAGCGGGTACAATGAGCAGTTCTTC
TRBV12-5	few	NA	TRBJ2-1	CASQNTDREYNEQFF	TGTGCTAGTCAAAATACGGACCGAGAGTACAATGAGCAGTTCTTC
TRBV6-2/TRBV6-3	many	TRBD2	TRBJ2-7	CASRLTGTTSYEQYF	TGTGCCAGTCGTTTAACCGGGACTACCTCCTACGAGCAGTACTTC
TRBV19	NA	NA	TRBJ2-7	CASSEPGQDYEQYF	TGTGCCAGTAGTGAACCGGGACAAGACTACGAGCAGTACTTC
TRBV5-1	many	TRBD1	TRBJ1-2	CASGPATGAHLRDYGYTF	TGCGCCAGCGGCCCTGCTACAGGGGCCCACCTGCGGGACTATGGCTACACCTTC
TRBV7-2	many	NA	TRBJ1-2	CASSLGVWSNYGYTF	TGTGCCAGCAGCTTAGGGGTCTGGTCTAACTATGGCTACACCTTC
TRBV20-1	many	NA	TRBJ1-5	CSARVAGQPQHF	TGCAGTGCTAGAGTGGCAGGACAGCCCCAGCATTTT
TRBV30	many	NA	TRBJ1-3	CAWRPTGNTIYF	TGTGCCTGGAGGCCTACTGGAAACACCATATATTTT
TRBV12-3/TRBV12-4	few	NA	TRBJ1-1	CASSLQGRAFF	TGTGCCAGCAGCTTACAGGGTCGGGCTTTCTTT
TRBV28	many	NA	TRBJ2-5	CASSLIVGLRIF	TGTGCCAGCAGCCTGATCGTGGGTCTTCGGATCTTC